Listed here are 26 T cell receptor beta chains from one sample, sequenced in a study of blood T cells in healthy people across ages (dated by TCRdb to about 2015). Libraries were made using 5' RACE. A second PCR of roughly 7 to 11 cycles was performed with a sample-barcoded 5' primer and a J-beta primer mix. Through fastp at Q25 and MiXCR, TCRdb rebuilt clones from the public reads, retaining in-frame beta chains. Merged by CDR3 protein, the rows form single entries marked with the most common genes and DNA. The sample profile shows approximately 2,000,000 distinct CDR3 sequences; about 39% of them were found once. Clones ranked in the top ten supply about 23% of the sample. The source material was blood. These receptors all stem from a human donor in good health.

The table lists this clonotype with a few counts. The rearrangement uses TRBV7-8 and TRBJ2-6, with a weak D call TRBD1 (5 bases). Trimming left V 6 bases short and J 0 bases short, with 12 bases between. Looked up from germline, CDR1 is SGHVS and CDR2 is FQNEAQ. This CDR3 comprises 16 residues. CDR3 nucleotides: TGTGCCAGCAGGACCAGGGTTATCTCTGGGGCCAACGTCCTGACTTTC. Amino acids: CASRTRVISGANVLTF.

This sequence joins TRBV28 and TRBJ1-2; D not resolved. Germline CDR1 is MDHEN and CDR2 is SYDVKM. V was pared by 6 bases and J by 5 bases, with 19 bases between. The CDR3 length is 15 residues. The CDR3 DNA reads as TGTGCCAGCAGCTCGTCCCAGGCTGACGTTTATGGCTACACCTTC. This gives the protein CASSSSQADVYGYTF.

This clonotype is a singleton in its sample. CDR3 amino acids: CASSEDGGFTDTQYF. The DNA for the CDR3 is TGTGCCAGCAGTGAAGATGGGGGTTTCACAGATACGCAGTATTTT. The chain couples TRBV6-1 to TRBJ2-3; the D gene could be TRBD1 or TRBD2 (5 bases each). This CDR3 region has 15 residues. With 1 base removed from V and 2 bases from J, the gap between germline ends came to 10 bases. CDR1 is MNHNS, CDR2 SASEGT, per germline.

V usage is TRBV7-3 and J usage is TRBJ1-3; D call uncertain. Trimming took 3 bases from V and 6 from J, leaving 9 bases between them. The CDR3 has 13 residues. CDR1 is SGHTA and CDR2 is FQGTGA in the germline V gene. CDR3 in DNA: TGTGCCAGCAGCTTGACCGGGGAAAACACCATATATTTT. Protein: CASSLTGENTIYF.

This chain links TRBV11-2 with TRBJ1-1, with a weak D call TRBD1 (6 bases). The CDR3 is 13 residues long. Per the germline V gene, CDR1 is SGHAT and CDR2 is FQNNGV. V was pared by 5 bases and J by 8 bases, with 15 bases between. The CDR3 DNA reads TGTGCCAGCAGCCTCGCGCATACAGGGGAAGCTTTCTTT. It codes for CASSLAHTGEAFF.

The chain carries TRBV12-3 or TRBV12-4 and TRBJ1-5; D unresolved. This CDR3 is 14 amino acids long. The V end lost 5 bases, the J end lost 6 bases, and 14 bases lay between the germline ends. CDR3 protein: CASSPLFDTQPQHF. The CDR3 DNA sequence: TGTGCCAGCAGTCCTTTATTCGATACTCAGCCCCAGCATTTT.

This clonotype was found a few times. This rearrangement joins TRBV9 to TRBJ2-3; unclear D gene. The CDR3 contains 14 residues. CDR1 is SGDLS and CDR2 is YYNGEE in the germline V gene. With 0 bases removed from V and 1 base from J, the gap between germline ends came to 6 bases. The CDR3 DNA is TGTGCCAGCAGCGTAGCGTCCCGCACAGATACGCAGTATTTT. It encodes CASSVASRTDTQYF.

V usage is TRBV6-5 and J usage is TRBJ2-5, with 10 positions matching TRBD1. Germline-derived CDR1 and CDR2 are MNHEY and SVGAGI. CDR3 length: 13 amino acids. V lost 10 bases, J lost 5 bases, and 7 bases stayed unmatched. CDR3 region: CATLRGQGETQYF. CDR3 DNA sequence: TGTGCCACCCTGAGGGGACAGGGGGAGACCCAGTACTTC.

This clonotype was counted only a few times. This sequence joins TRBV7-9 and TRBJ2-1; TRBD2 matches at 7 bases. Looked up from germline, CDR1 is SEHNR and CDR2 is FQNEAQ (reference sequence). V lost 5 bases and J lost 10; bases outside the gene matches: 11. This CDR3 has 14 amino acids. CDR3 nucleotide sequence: TGTGCCAGCAGCCCCGAGGTTCTAGCGGAAGAGCAGTTCTTC. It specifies CASSPEVLAEEQFF.

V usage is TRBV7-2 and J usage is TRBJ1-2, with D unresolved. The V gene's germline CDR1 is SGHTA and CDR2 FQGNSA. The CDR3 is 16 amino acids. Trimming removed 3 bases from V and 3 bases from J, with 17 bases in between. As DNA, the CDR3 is TGTGCCAGCAGCTTTCCGGTCGAGGTATACTACTATGGCTACACCTTC. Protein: CASSFPVEVYYYGYTF. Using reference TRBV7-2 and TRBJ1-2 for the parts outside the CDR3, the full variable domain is GAGVSQSPSNKVTEKGKDVELRCDPISGHTALYWYRQSLGQGLEFLIYFQGNSAPDKSGLPSDRFSAERTGGSVSTLTIQRTQQEDSAVYLCASSFPVEVYYYGYTFGSGTRLTVV.

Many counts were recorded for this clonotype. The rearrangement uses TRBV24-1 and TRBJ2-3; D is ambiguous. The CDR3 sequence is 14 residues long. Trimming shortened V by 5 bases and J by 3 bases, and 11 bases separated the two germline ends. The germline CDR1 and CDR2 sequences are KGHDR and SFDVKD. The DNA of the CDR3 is TGTGCCACCAGTGGCCGCGTGAGTACAGATACGCAGTATTTT. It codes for CATSGRVSTDTQYF.

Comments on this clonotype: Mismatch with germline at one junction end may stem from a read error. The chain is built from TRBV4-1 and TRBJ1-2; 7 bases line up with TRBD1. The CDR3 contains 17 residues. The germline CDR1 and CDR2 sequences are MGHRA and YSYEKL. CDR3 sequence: CASSQDLDRRANYGYTF. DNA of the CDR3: TGTGCCAGCAGCCAAGATCTGGACAGGCGAGCTAACTATGGCTACACCTTC.

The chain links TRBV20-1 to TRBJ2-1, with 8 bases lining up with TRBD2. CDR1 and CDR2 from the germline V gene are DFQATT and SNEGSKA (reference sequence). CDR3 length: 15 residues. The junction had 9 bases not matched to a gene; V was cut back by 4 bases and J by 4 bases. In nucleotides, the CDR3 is TGCAGTGCTAATCGAGCGGGGGAACAATACAATGAGCAGTTCTTC. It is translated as CSANRAGEQYNEQFF.

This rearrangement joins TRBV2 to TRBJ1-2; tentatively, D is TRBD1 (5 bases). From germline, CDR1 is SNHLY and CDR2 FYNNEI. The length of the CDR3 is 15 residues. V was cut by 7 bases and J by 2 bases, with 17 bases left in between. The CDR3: CASTQERAGNYGYTF. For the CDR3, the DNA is TGTGCCAGCACCCAGGAGAGGGCAGGGAACTATGGCTACACCTTC.

The CDR3 loop is CSGKTQQGLANYGYTF. CDR3 DNA: TGCAGTGGGAAGACTCAGCAGGGGCTAGCTAACTATGGCTACACCTTC. V is TRBV20-1 and J is TRBJ1-2; tentatively, D is TRBD1 (6 bases). Germline V gene data show CDR1 as DFQATT and CDR2 as SNEGSKA (reference sequence). The CDR3 covers 16 residues. V lost 7 bases to trimming and J lost 0 bases, with 21 bases between them.

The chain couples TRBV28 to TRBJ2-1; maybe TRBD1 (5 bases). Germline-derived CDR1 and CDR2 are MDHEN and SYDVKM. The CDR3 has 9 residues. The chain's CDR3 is CASGFEQFF. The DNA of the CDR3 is TGTGCGTCAGGGTTTGAGCAGTTCTTC.

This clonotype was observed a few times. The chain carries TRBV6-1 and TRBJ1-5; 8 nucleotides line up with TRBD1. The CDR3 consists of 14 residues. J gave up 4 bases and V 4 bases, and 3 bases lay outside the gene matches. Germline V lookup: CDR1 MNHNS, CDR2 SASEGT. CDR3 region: CASSGTGRNQPQHF. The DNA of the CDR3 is TGTGCCAGCAGTGGGACAGGGAGGAATCAGCCCCAGCATTTT.

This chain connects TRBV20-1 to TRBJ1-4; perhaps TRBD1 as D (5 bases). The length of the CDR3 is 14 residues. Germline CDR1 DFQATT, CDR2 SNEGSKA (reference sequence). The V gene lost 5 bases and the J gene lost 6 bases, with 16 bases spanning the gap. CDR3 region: CSAFPGTDDEKLFF. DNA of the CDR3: TGCAGTGCTTTTCCCGGGACCGACGATGAAAAACTGTTTTTT.

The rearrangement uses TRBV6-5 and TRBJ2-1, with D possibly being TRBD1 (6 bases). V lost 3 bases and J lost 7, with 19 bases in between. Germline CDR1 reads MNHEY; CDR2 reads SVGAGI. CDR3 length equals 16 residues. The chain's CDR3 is CASSYTTGSLGNEQFF. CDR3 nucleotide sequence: TGTGCCAGCAGTTATACGACAGGTTCCCTTGGGAATGAGCAGTTCTTC.

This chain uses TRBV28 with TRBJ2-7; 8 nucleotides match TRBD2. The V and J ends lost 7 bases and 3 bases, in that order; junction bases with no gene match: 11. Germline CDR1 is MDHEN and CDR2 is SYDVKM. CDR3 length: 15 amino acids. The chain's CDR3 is CASIGRGSQGYEQYF. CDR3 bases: TGTGCCAGCATCGGGAGGGGCTCACAGGGCTACGAGCAGTACTTC.

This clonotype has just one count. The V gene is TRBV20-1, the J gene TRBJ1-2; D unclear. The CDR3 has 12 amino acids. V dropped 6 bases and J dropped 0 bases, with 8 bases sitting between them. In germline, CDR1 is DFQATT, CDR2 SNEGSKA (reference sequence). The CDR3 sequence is CSAYGANYGYTF. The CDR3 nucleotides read TGCAGTGCCTATGGGGCTAACTATGGCTACACCTTC.

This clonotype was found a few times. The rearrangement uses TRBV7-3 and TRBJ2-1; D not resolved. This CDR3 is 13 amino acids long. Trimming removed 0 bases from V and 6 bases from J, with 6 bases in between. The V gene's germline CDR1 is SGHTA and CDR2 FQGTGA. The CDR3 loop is CASSLTPSNEQFF. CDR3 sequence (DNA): TGTGCCAGCAGCTTAACCCCTAGCAATGAGCAGTTCTTC.

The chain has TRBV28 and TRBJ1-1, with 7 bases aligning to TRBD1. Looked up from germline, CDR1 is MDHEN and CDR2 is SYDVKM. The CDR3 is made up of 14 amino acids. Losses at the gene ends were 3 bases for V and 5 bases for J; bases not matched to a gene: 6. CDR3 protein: CASSFEGARTEAFF. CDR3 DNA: TGTGCCAGCAGTTTTGAGGGGGCGAGGACTGAAGCTTTCTTT.

CDR3 bases: TGTGCCAGCAGTGGATACAGGGGCAGGAGGGCCAACGTCCTGACTTTC. Translated: CASSGYRGRRANVLTF. This chain uses TRBV28 with TRBJ2-6, with 7 bases matching TRBD1. V gave up 5 bases and J gave up 5 bases; unmatched junction bases: 9. CDR1 is MDHEN and CDR2 is SYDVKM in the germline V gene. CDR3 length: 16 amino acids. The full variable domain, completed using reference TRBV28 and TRBJ2-6, is DVKVTQSSRYLVKRTGEKVFLECVQDMDHENMFWYRQDPGLGLRLIYFSYDVKMKEKGDIPEGYSVSREKKERFSLILESASTNQTSMYLCASSGYRGRRANVLTFGAGSRLTVL.

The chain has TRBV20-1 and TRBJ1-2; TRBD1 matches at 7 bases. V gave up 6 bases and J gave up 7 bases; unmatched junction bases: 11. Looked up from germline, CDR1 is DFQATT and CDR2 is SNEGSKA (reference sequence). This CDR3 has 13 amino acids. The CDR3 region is CSANRGRGSGYTF. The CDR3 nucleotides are TGCAGTGCAAATAGGGGGCGCGGATCTGGCTACACCTTC.

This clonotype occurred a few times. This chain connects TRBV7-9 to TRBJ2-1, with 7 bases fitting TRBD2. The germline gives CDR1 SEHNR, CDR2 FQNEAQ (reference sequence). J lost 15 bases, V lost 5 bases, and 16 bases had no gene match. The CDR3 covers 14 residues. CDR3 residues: CASSPASGPLEVFF. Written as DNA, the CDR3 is TGTGCCAGCAGCCCGGCTAGCGGACCCCTGGAGGTGTTCTTC.